This T cell receptor beta chain was sequenced during a study of cytomegalovirus exposure and HLA in healthy donors. Germline assignment: CDR1 SGHDT and CDR2 YYEEEE. The CDR3 has 12 residues. V was pared by 0 bases and J by 9 bases, with 7 bases between. The PCR contained 60 Vbeta and 13 Jbeta primers. The table came from immunoSEQ multiplex PCR; TCRdb's copy has only in-frame clones and leaves some out. The sample has 150,000 to 200,000 clones, 68% seen once. The chain has TRBV5-6 and TRBJ1-5; D not resolved. The sequencing sample was made of PBMCs. The clonotype originates from a woman in her forties in good health and CMV-seropositive. The CDR3 reads CASSLASGPQHF. In nucleotides, the CDR3 is TGTGCCAGCAGCTTGGCCTCGGGGCCCCAGCATTTT.